This T cell receptor beta chain is drawn from a study of blood T cell repertoires in COVID-19. About the research overall: From T cells, B-cell-depleted T cells, or PBMCs came the material, which was cDNA or gDNA.

The V gene's germline CDR1 is ENHRY and CDR2 SYGVKD. The CDR3 has 16 amino acids. The J segment lost 9 bases and the V segment lost 3 bases, leaving 7 bases of the junction unmatched. Original data processing: It was from reference gene primer amplification that nucleated cell counts were estimated. Sequenced by immunoSEQ multiplex PCR; TCRdb stores in-frame clones only, minus some. V and J calls and clone size are given by that table; D and trimming were obtained from the DNA. This sample carries tens of thousands of clones, 70% to 90% of them seen once, and the ten largest clones take 1.4%. The chain couples TRBV10-3 to TRBJ2-1; TRBD2 agrees at 14 bases. Sample: peripheral blood. This receptor was taken from a man between 60 and 75 years old with acute or convalescent COVID-19. This chain's CDR3 is CAISDEGLAGVGEQFF. The CDR3 DNA follows: TGTGCCATCAGTGACGAGGGACTAGCGGGAGTTGGTGAGCAGTTCTTC.